This T cell receptor beta chain was found in a study of T cell responses to AZD1222 COVID-19 vaccine. The study, taken as a whole, reports: Nearly half of unique spike-specific TCRs reportedly avoided B.1.351 and B.1.1.7 mutated regions. White British people made up most donors, females outnumbered males, and clonal diversity was possibly underestimated. Regions 160-218 and 743-854 held dominance among vaccine-associated CD4 TCRs, which spanned spike.

There are 14 residues in the CDR3. Germline-derived CDR1 and CDR2 are LGHDT and YNNKEL (reference sequence). Losses at the gene ends were 2 bases for V and 6 bases for J; bases not matched to a gene: 3. A note on this clone: Its antigen is as yet unknown.

Using immunoSEQ multiplex PCR, the repertoire was profiled, and TCRdb retains in-frame clones only, with some absent. This sample has 140,000 or so clones, with 85% to 90% found just once. V gene TRBV3-1 (or the pseudogene TRBV3-2) combines with J gene TRBJ2-2; 7 nucleotides line up with TRBD2. This sequence was found in an adult who received the AZD1222 COVID-19 vaccine. The source material was peripheral blood, sampled 28 days after the second AZD1222 dose. The CDR3, as DNA: TGTGCCAGCAGCCAAACGGGGGGTGCCGGGGAGCTGTTTTTT. This codes for CASSQTGGAGELFF.